A single sample is the source of the 13 T cell receptor beta chains below, sequenced in a study of vaccination and CD4 T cells after COVID-19. The treatment is: roughly 11-day PBMC culture with coronavirus spike peptide pools or control peptides (ViraFEST assay). The Oncomine TCR Beta short-read assay sequenced DNA from cultured CD4+ T cells. Each CDR3 protein is one row after TCRdb ran MiXCR on the PCR reads. The table records just under 20,000 distinct CDR3 sequences, about 42% of them present only once. Antigens of these TCRs are unknown. The specimen comprised CD4+ T cells from blood, cultured in vitro, sampled before SARS-CoV-2 vaccination. The receptors derive from a human donor who received a COVID-19 vaccine.

This clonotype was seen only a few times. The chain uses TRBV30 and TRBJ2-2; 9 nucleotides match TRBD2. Germline assignment: CDR1 GTSNPN and CDR2 SVGIG (reference sequence). V lost 0 bases and J lost 4; bases outside the gene matches: 15. This CDR3 spans 19 amino acids. The CDR3 sequence: CAWSVGFGVVAGVTGELFF. The CDR3 coding sequence is TGTGCCTGGAGTGTTGGATTTGGGGTCGTAGCGGGGGTCACCGGGGAGCTGTTTTTT.

The chain couples TRBV20-1 to TRBJ2-5; D gene unclear. The CDR3 is 14 amino acids. V was cut by 0 bases and J by 5 bases, with 13 bases left in between. Germline V gives CDR1 DFQATT, CDR2 SNEGSKA (reference sequence). The CDR3 region is CSARDSSLRETQYF. The CDR3, as DNA: TGCAGTGCTAGAGATTCGTCGTTGAGGGAGACCCAGTACTTC.

The J gene is TRBJ1-5, the V gene TRBV30; TRBD1 agrees at 9 bases. Trimming took 1 base from V and 5 from J; bases not matched to a gene: 0. CDR3 size: 13 residues. Germline assignment: CDR1 GTSNPN and CDR2 SVGIG (reference sequence). CDR3 amino acids: CAWSGDRDQPQHF. The DNA of the CDR3 is TGTGCCTGGAGTGGGGACAGGGATCAGCCCCAGCATTTT.

The chain has TRBV12-3 or TRBV12-4 and TRBJ1-5; D is undetermined. V was shortened by 6 bases and J by 1 base, with 7 bases between the two germline ends. The CDR3 is made up of 13 amino acids. The DNA for the CDR3 is TGTGCCAGCAGCGCACGGAGCAATCAGCCCCAGCATTTT. It translates to CASSARSNQPQHF.

The chain is built from TRBV6-5 and TRBJ2-6; D is possibly TRBD1 or TRBD2 (5 bases each). Trimming cost V 4 bases and J 0 bases, with 10 bases left between them. CDR3 length: 16 residues. Germline V CDR1 and CDR2: MNHEY, SVGAGI. CDR3 region: CASSSRDLSGANVLTF. DNA of the CDR3: TGTGCCAGCAGTTCCAGGGACCTCTCTGGGGCCAACGTCCTGACTTTC.

The chain uses TRBV7-2 and TRBJ2-3; D possibly corresponds to TRBD2 (6 bases). This CDR3 contains 13 residues. Per germline, CDR1 SGHTA and CDR2 FQGNSA. Trimming cost V 1 base and J 4 bases, with 6 bases left between them. CDR3 loop: CASSLGGADTQYF. CDR3 in DNA: TGTGCCAGCAGCTTAGGGGGGGCAGATACGCAGTATTTT.

This clonotype was found a few times. The rearrangement joins TRBV19 to TRBJ1-2, with TRBD1 matching over 7 bases. The CDR3 has 12 amino acids. The germline CDR1 and CDR2 sequences are LNHDA and SQIVND (reference sequence). The ends lost 7 bases at V and 5 bases at J; junction bases unmatched: 4. The CDR3 region is CASTWTGYGYTF. CDR3 sequence (DNA): TGTGCCAGTACGTGGACAGGATATGGCTACACCTTC.

This clonotype showed up just a few times. The rearrangement links TRBV5-4 to TRBJ2-5; 9 bases match TRBD2. The CDR3 spans 16 residues. Germline V gene lookup returns CDR1 SGHNT and CDR2 YYREEE (reference sequence). Trimming took 4 bases from V and 5 from J; bases not matched to a gene: 12. This CDR3 reads CASSRRSGGNRETQYF. The DNA of the CDR3 is TGTGCCAGCAGCCGGAGAAGCGGGGGGAATAGGGAGACCCAGTACTTC.

This clonotype has a single count. The rearrangement uses TRBV7-9 and TRBJ2-1; no clear D gene. Germline V gene sequence: CDR1 SEHNR, CDR2 FQNEAQ (reference sequence). V dropped 2 bases and J dropped 2 bases, with 7 bases sitting between them. The CDR3 is made up of 14 amino acids. This CDR3 is CASSLFPTYNEQFF. The CDR3 DNA is TGTGCCAGCAGCTTATTCCCGACCTACAATGAGCAGTTCTTC. Full variable domain (rest looked up from reference TRBV7-9 and TRBJ2-1): DTGVSQNPRHKITKRGQNVTFRCDPISEHNRLYWYRQTLGQGPEFLTYFQNEAQLEKSRLLSDRFSAERPKGSFSTLEIQRTEQGDSAMYLCASSLFPTYNEQFFGPGTRLTVL.

V is TRBV30 and J is TRBJ1-2, with TRBD1 as a possible D gene (5 bases). V gave up 2 bases and J gave up 8 bases, with 12 bases separating them. This CDR3 region has 12 residues. Germline CDR1 is GTSNPN and CDR2 is SVGIG (reference sequence). DNA of the CDR3: TGTGCCTGGAGTCATGCTCGGGGGGGCTACACCTTC. This codes for CAWSHARGGYTF.

This clonotype was observed a few times. The chain couples TRBV6-1 to TRBJ2-7; a weak D match, TRBD1 (5 bases). This CDR3 region has 15 residues. Trimming stripped 3 bases from V and 3 bases from J, with 15 bases between. Germline V gene sequence: CDR1 MNHNS, CDR2 SASEGT. In DNA form, the CDR3 reads TGTGCCAGCAGTGATATAACAGGTAATCGCTACGAGCAGTACTTC. Its protein product is CASSDITGNRYEQYF.

The chain is built from TRBV29-1 and TRBJ2-2, with TRBD2 identical over 13 bases. The CDR3 consists of 16 residues. V lost 4 bases and J lost 7; bases outside the gene matches: 9. Germline loops: CDR1 SQVTM, CDR2 ANQGSEA. CDR3: CSVGSTSGGQGGELFF. The CDR3 coding sequence is TGCAGCGTTGGATCGACTAGCGGGGGGCAGGGCGGGGAGCTGTTTTTT.

The genes are TRBV7-7 and TRBJ2-5; D assignment may be TRBD1 or TRBD2 (5 bases each). The CDR3 is made up of 15 amino acids. CDR1 is SSHAT, CDR2 FNYEAQ, per germline (reference sequence). The V end lost 6 bases, the J end lost 5 bases, and 19 bases lay between the germline ends. CDR3 protein: CASSEGPQDWETQYF. CDR3 coding DNA: TGTGCCAGCAGTGAGGGGCCTCAGGATTGGGAGACCCAGTACTTC.